This T cell receptor beta chain was obtained from a study of T cell responses to AZD1222 COVID-19 vaccine. The overall study: Pooled in the analysis were second doses at about 4 or about 12 weeks. Study-wide findings and caveats: It was only a handful of AZD1222 recipients who were seropositive at baseline. Within unmutated variant regions lay the reported targets of nearly half of spike-specific TCRs.

As regards this clone: The target antigen is unknown.

Germline lookup yields CDR1 MNHEY and CDR2 SVGAGI. The CDR3 is 12 residues long. V gave up 5 bases and J gave up 10 bases, with 11 bases separating them. Here immunoSEQ multiplex PCR was the method, and the copy in TCRdb shows in-frame clones only, minus some. This table holds 110,000 to 150,000 clones, 90% to 95% found once. The chain uses TRBV6-5 and TRBJ1-4; D unresolved. Material: peripheral blood, obtained on day 0 of AZD1222 vaccination. The sequence was collected from an adult in good health. CDR3 DNA: TGTGCCAGCAGTCAGAATAGCGGAAAACTGTTTTTT. Protein product: CASSQNSGKLFF.